Listed here are 13 T cell receptor beta chains from one sample, sequenced in a study of cytomegalovirus exposure and HLA in healthy donors. PCR involved 60 Vbeta and 13 Jbeta primers. Repertoires were generated with immunoSEQ multiplex PCR, while TCRdb's copy carries only in-frame clones and drops some. There are around 110,000 clones in the sample; roughly 69% occur only once, and about 2.2% lies in the top ten. What was sequenced was PBMCs. These receptors were obtained from a woman aged 25 to 39 in good health and CMV-seronegative.

In its sample, this clone was seen once. The J gene is TRBJ1-4, the V gene TRBV27, with D hard to call. The germline V and J ends were trimmed by 6 bases and 4 bases, with 12 bases remaining between them. The germline V gene encodes CDR1 MNHEY and CDR2 SMNVEV (reference sequence). This CDR3 is 14 amino acids long. In nucleotides, the CDR3 is TGTGCCAGCAGCCCAGCAGGCCTTAATGAAAAACTGTTTTTT. This gives the protein CASSPAGLNEKLFF.

The V gene is TRBV7-2, the J gene TRBJ2-3; 10 nucleotides match TRBD2. V lost 4 bases and J lost 6; bases outside the gene matches: 4. Per germline, CDR1 SGHTA and CDR2 FQGNSA. This CDR3 spans 14 amino acids. CDR3: CASSSSGRVDTQYF. CDR3 nucleotides: TGTGCCAGCAGCTCGAGCGGGAGGGTGGATACGCAGTATTTT.

The CDR3 DNA reads TGTGCCAGCAGTTTAGTAGGGAGTCGGAGGACTGAAGCTTTCTTT. Translated, it gives CASSLVGSRRTEAFF. The chain employs TRBV28 and TRBJ1-1; no reliable D call. The V and J ends lost 2 bases and 5 bases respectively, with 15 bases between them. The length of the CDR3 is 15 residues. Germline V gene sequence: CDR1 MDHEN, CDR2 SYDVKM. The complete variable domain, with remaining parts taken from reference TRBV28 and TRBJ1-1, reads DVKVTQSSRYLVKRTGEKVFLECVQDMDHENMFWYRQDPGLGLRLIYFSYDVKMKEKGDIPEGYSVSREKKERFSLILESASTNQTSMYLCASSLVGSRRTEAFFGQGTRLTVV.

This clone turned up a few times. The chain links TRBV19 to TRBJ2-7, with 8 bases aligning to TRBD1. This CDR3 spans 17 amino acids. The germline gives CDR1 LNHDA, CDR2 SQIVND (reference sequence). Trimming cost V 2 bases and J 7 bases; bases outside gene matches: 16. CDR3 DNA: TGTGCCAGTAGTATAAATAGCCAGGGGGCGAGTCGGGGGGAGCAGTACTTC. This translates into CASSINSQGASRGEQYF.

This clone was seen only a few times. The V call is TRBV6-6, the J call TRBJ2-7, with 13 bases fitting TRBD2. Germline V lookup: CDR1 MNHNY, CDR2 SVGAGI (reference sequence). CDR3 length: 13 amino acids. J was trimmed by 6 bases and V by 4 bases; bases with no gene match: 0. The chain's CDR3 is CASSWTSGSEQYF. In DNA form, the CDR3 reads TGTGCCAGCAGTTGGACTAGCGGGAGCGAGCAGTACTTC.

The chain combines TRBV6-1 with TRBJ1-4; 8 bases agree with TRBD1. There are 14 residues in the CDR3. Germline V gene sequence: CDR1 MNHNS, CDR2 SASEGT. After removal of 7 bases from V and 7 bases from J, the junction contained 8 bases not matched to a gene. CDR3 sequence (DNA): TGTGCCAGCACTGTTGGACAGGGAGGTGAAAAACTGTTTTTT. This sequence encodes CASTVGQGGEKLFF.

This rearrangement joins TRBV4-3 to TRBJ2-7; 9 nucleotides align to TRBD2. Germline trimming cut 0 bases from V and 0 bases from J; bases unmatched to any gene: 0. CDR1 LGHNA and CDR2 YSLEER come from the germline V gene. The CDR3 covers 15 residues. The CDR3 nucleotides read TGCGCCAGCAGCCAAGAACTAGCGGGCTCCTACGAGCAGTACTTC. As protein: CASSQELAGSYEQYF.

This chain joins TRBV15 and TRBJ2-7; the D gene is possibly TRBD2 (6 bases). Germline CDR1 is LNHNV and CDR2 is YYDKDF (reference sequence). There are 16 residues in the CDR3. Trimming left V 3 bases short and J 0 bases short, with 15 bases between. CDR3 coding DNA: TGTGCCACCAGCAGCGGGGCGGGACTCGGCTCCTACGAGCAGTACTTC. This codes for CATSSGAGLGSYEQYF. Drawing the rest from reference TRBV15 and TRBJ2-7, the complete variable domain is DAMVIQNPRYQVTQFGKPVTLSCSQTLNHNVMYWYQQKSSQAPKLLFHYYDKDFNNEADTPDNFQSRRPNTSFCFLDIRSPGLGDTAMYLCATSSGAGLGSYEQYFGPGTRLTVT.

This rearrangement joins TRBV27 to TRBJ1-5, with 7 bases that match TRBD1. Trimming removed 6 bases from V and 5 bases from J; junction bases left unmatched: 10. Germline CDR1 MNHEY, CDR2 SMNVEV (reference sequence). This CDR3 region has 15 residues. CDR3 in amino acids: CASRKRGTADQPQHF. The CDR3 DNA follows: TGTGCCAGCAGGAAACGGGGGACAGCAGATCAGCCCCAGCATTTT.

CDR3: CASSPKAGGNIQYF. In DNA, the CDR3 is TGTGCCAGTAGTCCCAAGGCAGGTGGGAACATTCAGTACTTC. The chain employs TRBV19 and TRBJ2-4; D gene ambiguous. This CDR3 spans 14 amino acids. Germline-derived CDR1 and CDR2 are LNHDA and SQIVND (reference sequence). Trimming took off 5 bases at V and 7 bases at J, with 15 bases between the two ends.

This chain joins TRBV4-2 and TRBJ1-5; 7 bases fit TRBD1. The CDR3 totals 15 residues. From germline, CDR1 is LGHNA and CDR2 YNFKEQ. The trim removed 8 bases at V and 0 bases at J, leaving 7 bases unmatched. This CDR3 is CASREQGLSNQPQHF. The CDR3 DNA follows: TGTGCCAGCCGTGAACAGGGGCTTAGCAATCAGCCCCAGCATTTT.

The rearrangement links TRBV7-9 to TRBJ1-2; D unclear. The CDR3 has 15 amino acids. The V gene's germline CDR1 is SEHNR and CDR2 FQNEAQ (reference sequence). V lost 2 bases to trimming and J lost 7 bases, with 17 bases between them. CDR3 nucleotides: TGTGCCAGCAGCTTATCGGGGAACGGGAGAGGTGGCTACACCTTC. This sequence encodes CASSLSGNGRGGYTF.

This clone has a single count. The chain carries TRBV5-1 and TRBJ2-1; 7 positions match TRBD2. Per the germline V gene, CDR1 is SGHRS and CDR2 is YFSETQ. The CDR3 runs 16 residues. Losses at the gene ends were 0 bases for V and 4 bases for J; bases not matched to a gene: 7. CDR3 loop: CASSLAGGRAYNEQFF. CDR3 sequence (DNA): TGCGCCAGCAGCTTGGCCGGAGGGAGGGCTTACAATGAGCAGTTCTTC.